These T cell receptor beta chains were read from a single sample in a study of blood T cells in healthy people across ages. One entry per CDR3 protein results from TCRdb running MiXCR on the 5' RACE reads. This sample yields approximately 940,000 distinct CDR3 sequences, of which 40% to 60% are seen a single time; about an eighth belongs to the top ten. Sequencing was done on a sample of blood. Every receptor here comes from a man younger than 45 in good health. Both conserved end residues are part of each CDR3. A D gene is named only where the DNA matches it firmly. Part of the rows lack a size; the others show once, few, many or a class for expanded clones.

j_call: TRBJ2-7
clone_size: -
v_call: TRBV20-1
d_call: -
cdr3_aa: CSAQSRDRRTYEQYF
cdr3_nt: TGCAGTGCTCAGTCGAGGGACCGCCGAACCTACGAGCAGTACTTC

j_call: TRBJ2-7
clone_size: -
v_call: TRBV4-1
d_call: TRBD1
cdr3_aa: CASSQVSQGVDEQYF
cdr3_nt: TGCGCCAGCAGCCAAGTCTCTCAGGGGGTAGACGAGCAGTACTTC

j_call: TRBJ2-3
clone_size: few
v_call: TRBV4-1
d_call: -
cdr3_aa: CASSQDSPGDTQYF
cdr3_nt: TGCGCCAGCAGCCAAGATAGCCCGGGTGATACGCAGTATTTT

j_call: TRBJ2-7
clone_size: -
v_call: TRBV30
d_call: TRBD2
cdr3_aa: CACLEGTSYEQYF
cdr3_nt: TGTGCCTGTTTAGAGGGGACTAGCTACGAGCAGTACTTC

j_call: TRBJ2-5
clone_size: -
v_call: TRBV7-2
d_call: -
cdr3_aa: CASSLVDSRGETQYF
cdr3_nt: TGTGCCAGCAGCTTAGTAGACTCTAGGGGAGAGACCCAGTACTTC

j_call: TRBJ1-5
clone_size: few
v_call: TRBV28
d_call: -
cdr3_aa: CASSFRQGRVNQPQHF
cdr3_nt: TGTGCCAGCAGTTTTAGGCAGGGGAGGGTCAATCAGCCCCAGCATTTT

j_call: TRBJ1-1
clone_size: -
v_call: TRBV5-1
d_call: TRBD1
cdr3_aa: CASSPVTGSGTEAFF
cdr3_nt: TGCGCCAGCAGCCCCGTGACAGGGTCGGGCACTGAAGCTTTCTTT

j_call: TRBJ2-7
clone_size: -
v_call: TRBV7-2
d_call: -
cdr3_aa: CASSLTSQGHEQYF
cdr3_nt: TGTGCCAGCAGCTTAACGTCCCAGGGCCACGAGCAGTACTTC

j_call: TRBJ1-5
clone_size: -
v_call: TRBV20-1
d_call: -
cdr3_aa: CSAESTIGGNQPQHF
cdr3_nt: TGCAGTGCAGAAAGTACAATAGGGGGCAATCAGCCCCAGCATTTT

j_call: TRBJ2-7
clone_size: medium-sized
v_call: TRBV4-2
d_call: -
cdr3_aa: CASSPTEGESYEQYF
cdr3_nt: TGTGCCAGCAGCCCTACCGAGGGAGAGTCCTACGAGCAGTACTTC

j_call: TRBJ2-3
clone_size: -
v_call: TRBV5-6
d_call: TRBD1
cdr3_aa: CANSLGPGTVSTDTQYF
cdr3_nt: TGTGCCAACAGCTTGGGACCCGGGACAGTGAGCACAGATACGCAGTATTTT

j_call: TRBJ2-1
clone_size: few
v_call: TRBV5-1
d_call: TRBD1
cdr3_aa: CASSSQGEAYNEQFF
cdr3_nt: TGCGCCAGCAGCTCACAGGGGGAGGCTTACAATGAGCAGTTCTTC

j_call: TRBJ1-5
clone_size: -
v_call: TRBV20-1
d_call: TRBD1
cdr3_aa: CSAPGTEAQPQHF
cdr3_nt: TGCAGTGCTCCCGGGACAGAAGCACAGCCCCAGCATTTT

j_call: TRBJ2-3
clone_size: -
v_call: TRBV7-9
d_call: -
cdr3_aa: CASSSPRQEGTQYF
cdr3_nt: TGTGCCAGCAGCTCGCCCCGACAAGAGGGTACGCAGTATTTT

j_call: TRBJ2-7
clone_size: -
v_call: TRBV4-1
d_call: TRBD1
cdr3_aa: CASSQNWDRCYEQYF
cdr3_nt: TGCGCCAGCAGCCAAAACTGGGACAGATGCTACGAGCAGTACTTC

j_call: TRBJ2-3
clone_size: -
v_call: TRBV20-1
d_call: -
cdr3_aa: CSARAPRLGKTDTQYF
cdr3_nt: TGCAGTGCTAGAGCTCCCCGACTAGGAAAAACAGATACGCAGTATTTT

j_call: TRBJ1-2
clone_size: -
v_call: TRBV6-5
d_call: TRBD1
cdr3_aa: CASGDRGLAYGYTF
cdr3_nt: TGTGCCAGCGGAGACAGGGGGCTGGCCTATGGCTACACCTTC

j_call: TRBJ2-1
clone_size: -
v_call: TRBV29-1
d_call: -
cdr3_aa: CSVEDQVTSYEQFF
cdr3_nt: TGCAGCGTTGAAGATCAGGTTACCTCCTACGAGCAGTTCTTC

j_call: TRBJ1-6
clone_size: -
v_call: TRBV7-9
d_call: -
cdr3_aa: CASSNGVGGNSPLHF
cdr3_nt: TGTGCCAGCAGCAACGGGGTGGGGGGCAATTCACCCCTCCACTTT

j_call: TRBJ2-1
clone_size: -
v_call: TRBV27
d_call: TRBD1
cdr3_aa: CASRFDRGDSNEQFF
cdr3_nt: TGTGCCAGCAGATTCGACAGGGGAGACAGCAATGAGCAGTTCTTC

j_call: TRBJ1-5
clone_size: -
v_call: TRBV15
d_call: TRBD1
cdr3_aa: CATSSARGPNQPQHF
cdr3_nt: TGTGCCACCAGCAGCGCCAGGGGGCCCAATCAGCCCCAGCATTTT

j_call: TRBJ2-5
clone_size: few
v_call: TRBV27
d_call: -
cdr3_aa: CASSASGTETQYF
cdr3_nt: TGTGCCAGCAGTGCGTCCGGGACAGAGACCCAGTACTTC

j_call: TRBJ1-2
clone_size: -
v_call: TRBV29-1
d_call: -
cdr3_aa: CSAAQGRYGYTF
cdr3_nt: TGCAGCGCAGCCCAGGGTAGATATGGCTACACCTTC